This TCR beta chain was recovered during a study of T cell clones after liver transplantation. Study in general: Subjects received no induction therapy and standard immunosuppression until randomization at 12-24 months post-transplant.

Assay: immunoSEQ multiplex PCR; the TCRdb copy retains only in-frame clones and omits some. The top ten clones hold 0.8% to 1% of a sample with some 110,000 clones, about 81% of them seen once. The germline V and J ends were trimmed by 7 bases and 1 base, with 10 bases remaining between them. The CDR3 is 13 amino acids. CDR1 and CDR2 from the germline V gene are SQVTM and ANQGSEA. The sample in question was CD4+ T cells from blood, obtained before liver transplant. The sequence was collected from a human donor who received a liver transplant. This chain connects TRBV29-1 to TRBJ2-2; perhaps TRBD2 as D (5 bases). The CDR3 here is CSAGLMNTGELFF. CDR3 nucleotide sequence: TGCAGCGCCGGACTGATGAACACCGGGGAGCTGTTTTTT.